The source of this TCR beta chain is a study of cytomegalovirus exposure and HLA in healthy donors (dated by TCRdb to the late 2010s). For context, the study as a whole: In an earlier analysis of 450 to 750 of the donors, 276 Gb of sequence data and 117 million unique TCR beta sequences from about 190 million T cells were reported. About 300 gigabases of sequencing data and 78 million or so unique TCR sequences were included in an early release covering over 600 HLA-typed donors. Of the approximately 400 genotyped donors, 81% were placed in the genetic ancestry cluster associated with self-reported Caucasian donors. The aim of the study was to test whether cataloging public T cell receptors could identify signatures of past pathogen exposure. Using immunosequencing, the study profiled T cell repertoires from roughly 650 subjects and related those repertoires to cytomegalovirus serostatus. In addition to the first cohort of roughly 700 subjects, a separate validation cohort of 120 different subjects was used. To predict cytomegalovirus infection status, the study brought together high-throughput TCR immunosequencing, statistical association of individual TCRs with disease status, and machine learning. A later analysis re-analyzed previously published TCR beta repertoires from 500 to 700 donors and added high-resolution HLA genotyping to study TCR occurrence patterns. The later analysis used no new phenotypic data to find candidate immune exposures, relying instead on TCR beta sequences and their occurrence across donors. In an earlier analysis of around 540 of the donors, high-throughput TCR beta sequencing was used to judge whether each TCR beta V gene segment behaved as functional or pseudogenic. Alongside the repertoire data, information on donor age, sex, ethnicity and CMV serostatus was compiled. A later genetic analysis used genome-wide SNP genotypes for about 60% of the roughly 700 donors, treating that subset as a discovery cohort. All discovery cohort repertoires had been generated on a single sequencing platform. Class I and class II HLA loci were covered by the typing at four-digit resolution. Typing coverage differed by locus: A, B, C, DRB1 and DQB1 were typed in roughly 620-630 donors, DQA1 in 522, DPA1 in 600 to 610, and DPB1 in just under 480. About five DR-DQ haplotypes were treated as single units for association and clustering because of strong linkage in the cohort. Among roughly 370 genotyped donors of the cohort, an average of around 240,000 unique TCR beta nucleotide sequences were sequenced per donor, roughly 20% of them non-productive. The paper as a whole reports these results and caveats: An earlier analysis of around 600 of the donors showed that most TCR beta V segments appeared in productive rearrangements either about 87% or about 30% of the time, which broadly matched IMGT annotations. In a later analysis, most CMV-associated TCR beta chains were found to appear HLA-restricted, with HLA associations seemingly driven largely by CMV exposure. At a false discovery rate of 0.05, a later analysis linked some 18,000 TCR beta sequences to specific HLA alleles. A further reported finding was that TCR beta sequences accurately predicted the HLA-A and HLA-B alleles for most subjects in the first cohort. The earlier analysis of nearly 600 of the donors excluded approximately 17 rarely observed V segments, including chromosome 9 orphons, because counts were too low. In a later analysis, several top co-occurrence clusters were reported to appear linked to parvovirus B19, influenza, CMV and Epstein-Barr virus. V-gene and J-gene trimming of TCR beta chains was associated with a missense DCLRE1C variant in a later genetic analysis, and the association was replicated in an independent cohort. Most TCR sequences were seen in very few donors, while some public TCRs were found in many individuals. Compared with equally common non-associated chains, HLA-associated TCR beta chains in a later analysis were more clonally expanded and had lower generation probabilities. A later genetic analysis reported fewer N-insertions in productive TCRs among donors in an Asian-associated ancestry cluster than the approximately 670-donor mean. For the cohort, immune exposure information was limited to CMV serostatus. Correlated functional status among segregating V segments might be attributable to linkage disequilibrium, but an unknown experimental factor could not be ruled out. The 87-base-pair reads could not distinguish some IMGT-functional V segments, including TRBV6-2 and TRBV6-3, so those segments were excluded. According to a later analysis, TCR association rates differed among HLA loci, with DRB1 alleles showing the most associated TCRs and HLA-C alleles showing the fewest. The study listed 170 or so TCR beta chains as associated with cytomegalovirus. In this cohort, only TCR beta chains were sequenced, and detectable features were limited by the absence of alpha or paired-chain data. Sequencing depth was assumed to be roughly uniform across donors in the presence/absence analyses, though that assumption may not hold. Assigning TCR associations to individual alleles was difficult when HLA alleles, especially DR and DQ, strongly co-occurred. In both the original and validation cohorts, the classifier was reported to diagnose cytomegalovirus status with high specificity and sensitivity. Three of the identified cytomegalovirus-associated TCR beta chains were confirmed in vitro to be specific for cytomegalovirus antigens. According to the authors, the approach could potentially be generalized to other disease states and immunological phenotypes. Because some donors lacked HLA typing at each locus, the association tests relied only on the typed subset. The sequencing pipeline was judged likely to have produced a cluster of highly shared sequence variants as a technical artifact.

Via the germline V gene, CDR1 is SGDLS and CDR2 YYNGEE. The CDR3 runs 17 residues from the cysteine to the phenylalanine. Kept here is only the CDR3 DNA, which spans 51 bases and is read in frame from base 1. Clipping removes 0 bases from V and 7 bases from J, with 8 as the unmatched junction base count. The library was prepared using the immunoSEQ multiplex PCR assay. For the multiplex PCR, a mixture combining 60 forward primers for TCR Vbeta segments and 13 reverse primers for TCR Jbeta segments was used. The CDR3 region of rearranged TCR beta genes was amplified from genomic DNA with a multiplex PCR assay. The Illumina HiSeq System was used to sequence the amplified TCR beta libraries as 87-base-pair reads. From the authors' description of their analysis: In a later analysis, around 80 million unique TCR beta chains were counted across the approximately 620 repertoires, and around 11 million of these chains were shared by at least two donors. A nearest-neighbor algorithm error-corrected the raw reads and collapsed the reads into unique sequences, merging closely related sequences to remove PCR and sequencing errors. To assign V, D and J gene segments, CDR3 sequences were aligned to IMGT reference sequences. For a sequence to be retained, at least a six-nucleotide match to both a V gene segment and a J gene segment was required. A rearrangement counted as productive if the CDR3 had no stop codons and remained in frame with V and J, and every other rearrangement counted as non-productive. Following IMGT convention, CDR3 was defined as the stretch from the second conserved V-encoded cysteine up to the conserved J-encoded phenylalanine. Sequences without an unambiguous match to a single V gene segment were excluded from the earlier analysis of about 600 of the donors. An earlier analysis of about 600 of the donors called V segments functional above 56.7% productive rearrangements and segregating when the between-donor standard deviation exceeded 5%. A statistical classification framework was built for diagnosing cytomegalovirus status from the catalog of TCR beta chain sequences. In a later analysis, TCR nucleotide sequences were compared against IMGT/GENE-DB human TR gene sequences so that V and J genes could be assigned. In a later analysis, CDR3 sequences and most-parsimonious VDJ recombination scenarios were assigned using the TCRdist pipeline. In a later analysis, each TCR beta chain was defined by its CDR3 amino acid sequence together with its V-gene family, and reads without a unique V-gene family were excluded. In a later analysis, nearly 600 highly shared, low-generation-probability nucleotide sequences were removed to address suspected cross-contamination and a sequencing artifact. In a later analysis, a clonal expansion index was calculated for each public chain from normalized within-repertoire ranks of inferred template counts. A later analysis computed generation probabilities with a VDJ recombination model fitted to out-of-frame rearrangements, and checked the results against IGoR. A later analysis scored TCR-TCR, TCR-HLA and TCR-CMV co-occurrence with hypergeometric tests, applying a repertoire-size bias correction to TCR pairs. To estimate false discovery rates, a later analysis permuted the HLA or CMV assignments 20 times. In a later analysis, co-occurring TCRs were grouped using DBSCAN, with TCRdist sequence similarity added in when clustering inside HLA-allele-positive subsets. Repertoires with fewer than 30,000 or more than 120,000 public chains were left out of co-occurrence clustering, as were about five repertoires with anomalous nucleotide sharing. The table was pulled from immuneACCESS by TCRdb, which kept in-frame rearrangements only. Such tables lose some clones; where checked, under half of the loss comes from unresolved V genes, and the rest has no known cause. D and trimming come from the DNA, and the V and J calls and clone size come from that table. The sample table contains a few hundred thousand clones; only one count was recorded for more than 55% of them. The ten most abundant clones make up approximately 2.5% of the sample.

In total, just over 650 healthy bone marrow donors made up the cohort. At the time of sampling, every cohort member was nominally healthy, though immune exposures that went unrecorded were likely present. The donor was CMV seronegative and belonged to the group of more than 300 seronegative cohort members. A peripheral blood sample was collected from each donor, and TCR beta sequencing was performed on peripheral blood mononuclear cells. The Qiagen DNeasy Blood Extraction Kit was used to extract genomic DNA from the blood cell samples. The count of this clone is one. The clone's antigen remains unknown. One base away there is no much larger clone; base qualities are not given.

The clonotype comes from a female donor in good health and CMV-seronegative. The material sequenced was PBMCs. Here the chain combines TRBV9 and TRBJ2-1; 12 of the junction bases match TRBD2. CDR3 loop: CASSVALLAGGRNEQFF. The base sequence is TGTGCCAGCAGCGTAGCTTTACTAGCGGGAGGACGAAATGAGCAGTTCTTC.